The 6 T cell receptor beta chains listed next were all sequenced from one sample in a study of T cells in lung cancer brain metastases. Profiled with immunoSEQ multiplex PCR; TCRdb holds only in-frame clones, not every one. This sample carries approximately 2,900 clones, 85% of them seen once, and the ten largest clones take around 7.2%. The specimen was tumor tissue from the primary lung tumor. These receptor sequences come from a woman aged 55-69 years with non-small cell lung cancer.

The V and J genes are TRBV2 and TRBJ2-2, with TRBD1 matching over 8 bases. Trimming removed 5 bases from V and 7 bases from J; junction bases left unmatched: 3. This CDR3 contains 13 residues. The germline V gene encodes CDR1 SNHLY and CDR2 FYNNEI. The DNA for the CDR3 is TGTGCCAGCAGTCCAGGGGGCCTCGGGGAGCTGTTTTTT. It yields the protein CASSPGGLGELFF.

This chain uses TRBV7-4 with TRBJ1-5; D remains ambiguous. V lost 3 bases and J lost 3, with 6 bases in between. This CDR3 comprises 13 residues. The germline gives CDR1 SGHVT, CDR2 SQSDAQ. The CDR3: CASSFGTNQPQHF. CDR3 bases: TGTGCCAGCAGCTTTGGCACCAATCAGCCCCAGCATTTT.

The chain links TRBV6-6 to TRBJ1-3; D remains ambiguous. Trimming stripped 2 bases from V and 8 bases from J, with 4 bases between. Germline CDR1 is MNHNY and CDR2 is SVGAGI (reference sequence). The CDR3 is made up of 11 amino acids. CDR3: CASSYGDTIYF. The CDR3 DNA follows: TGTGCCAGCAGTTACGGGGACACCATATATTTT.

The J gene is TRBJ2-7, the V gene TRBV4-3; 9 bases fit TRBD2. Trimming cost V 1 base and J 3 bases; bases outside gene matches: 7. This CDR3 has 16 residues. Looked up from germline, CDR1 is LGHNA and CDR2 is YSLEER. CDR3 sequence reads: CASSQGASGAGYEQYF. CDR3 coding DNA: TGCGCCAGCAGCCAAGGGGCTAGCGGGGCCGGCTACGAGCAGTACTTC.

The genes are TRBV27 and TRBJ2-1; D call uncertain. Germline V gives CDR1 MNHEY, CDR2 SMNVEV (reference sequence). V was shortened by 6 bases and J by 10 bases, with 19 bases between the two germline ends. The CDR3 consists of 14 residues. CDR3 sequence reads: CASRRTSPGGEQFF. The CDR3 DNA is TGTGCCAGCAGGCGAACCTCACCCGGTGGGGAGCAGTTCTTC.

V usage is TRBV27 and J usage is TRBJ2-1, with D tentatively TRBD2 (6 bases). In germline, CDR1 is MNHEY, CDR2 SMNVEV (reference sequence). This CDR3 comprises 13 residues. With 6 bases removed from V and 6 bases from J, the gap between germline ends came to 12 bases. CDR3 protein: CASSQGTFNEQFF. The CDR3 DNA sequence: TGTGCCAGCAGCCAAGGGACTTTCAATGAGCAGTTCTTC.